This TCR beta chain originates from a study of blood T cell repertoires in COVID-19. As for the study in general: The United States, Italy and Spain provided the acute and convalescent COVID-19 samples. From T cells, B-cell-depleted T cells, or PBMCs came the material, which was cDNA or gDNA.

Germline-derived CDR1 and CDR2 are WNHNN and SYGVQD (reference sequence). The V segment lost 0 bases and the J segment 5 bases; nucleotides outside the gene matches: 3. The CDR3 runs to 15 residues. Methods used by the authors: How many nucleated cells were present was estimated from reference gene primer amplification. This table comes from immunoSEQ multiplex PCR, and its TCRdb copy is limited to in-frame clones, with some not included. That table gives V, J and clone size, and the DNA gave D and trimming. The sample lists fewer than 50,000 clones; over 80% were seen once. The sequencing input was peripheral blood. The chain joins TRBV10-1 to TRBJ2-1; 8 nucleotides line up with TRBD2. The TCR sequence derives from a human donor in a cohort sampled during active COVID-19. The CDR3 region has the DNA TGCGCCAGCAGTGAGTCCGGGACTAGTAACAATGAGCAGTTCTTC. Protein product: CASSESGTSNNEQFF.